What follows describes a single T cell receptor (beta chain). Its specificity is unknown. These data originate in a study of Ad26.COV2.S vaccination and SARS-CoV-2 variants. General study results and limits: Assessments of TCR breadth and depth may have underestimated the total T cell responses.

TCRdb keeps only in-frame clones here, not all; method: immunoSEQ multiplex PCR. The sample has 300,000 to 450,000 clones, about 91% seen once. CDR1 SGHDT and CDR2 YYEEEE come from the germline V gene. The CDR3 is 12 amino acids. The germline V and J ends were trimmed by 4 bases and 7 bases, with 11 bases remaining between them. Sequencing used peripheral blood, obtained after recovery from COVID-19. This chain links TRBV5-6 with TRBJ1-1; weak D call: TRBD1 (6 bases). This clonotype was sampled from a human donor who had recovered from COVID-19. As DNA, the CDR3 is TGTGCCAGCAGCCGGGGAGGGGGTGAAGCTTTCTTT. Protein: CASSRGGGEAFF.